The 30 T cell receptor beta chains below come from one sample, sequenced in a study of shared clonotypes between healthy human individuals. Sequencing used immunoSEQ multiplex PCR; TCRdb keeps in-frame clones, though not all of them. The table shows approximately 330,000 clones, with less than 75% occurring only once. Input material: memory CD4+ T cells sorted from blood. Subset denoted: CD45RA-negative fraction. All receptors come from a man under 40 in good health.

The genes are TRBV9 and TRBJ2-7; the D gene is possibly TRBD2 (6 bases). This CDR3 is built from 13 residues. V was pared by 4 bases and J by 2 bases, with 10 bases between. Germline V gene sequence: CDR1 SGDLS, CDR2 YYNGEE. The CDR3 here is CASSRDLPYEQYF. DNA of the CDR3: TGTGCCAGCAGCCGGGACTTACCCTACGAGCAGTACTTC.

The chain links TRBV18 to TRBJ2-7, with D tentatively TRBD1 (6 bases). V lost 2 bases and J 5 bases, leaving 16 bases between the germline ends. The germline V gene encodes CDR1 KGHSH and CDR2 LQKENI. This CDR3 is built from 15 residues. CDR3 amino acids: CASSPIGGGSDEQYF. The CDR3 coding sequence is TGTGCCAGCTCACCAATTGGGGGCGGTTCGGACGAGCAGTACTTC.

The CDR3 region is CASSLGDGLAGVQYF. The CDR3 DNA reads as TGTGCCAGCAGCTTAGGTGATGGACTAGCGGGAGTACAGTACTTC. J is TRBJ2-7 and V is TRBV7-9; 13 bases agree with TRBD2. Trimming at V came to 1 base and at J to 10 bases, leaving 7 bases not matched to a gene. Germline CDR1 reads SEHNR; CDR2 reads FQNEAQ (reference sequence). The CDR3 contains 15 residues. Full variable domain (remainder filled in from reference TRBV7-9 and TRBJ2-7): DTGVSQNPRHKITKRGQNVTFRCDPISEHNRLYWYRQTLGQGPEFLTYFQNEAQLEKSRLLSDRFSAERPKGSFSTLEIQRTEQGDSAMYLCASSLGDGLAGVQYFGPGTRLTVT.

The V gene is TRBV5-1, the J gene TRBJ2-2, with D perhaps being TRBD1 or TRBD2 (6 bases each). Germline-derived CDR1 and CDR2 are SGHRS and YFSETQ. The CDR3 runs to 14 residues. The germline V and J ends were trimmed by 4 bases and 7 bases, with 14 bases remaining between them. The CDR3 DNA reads TGCGCCAGCAGCCCGGACGGGGGCGGCGGGGAGCTGTTTTTT. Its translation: CASSPDGGGGELFF.

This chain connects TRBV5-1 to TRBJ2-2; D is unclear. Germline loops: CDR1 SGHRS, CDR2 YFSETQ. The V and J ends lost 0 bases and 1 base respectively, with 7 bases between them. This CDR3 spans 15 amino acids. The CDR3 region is CASSLARENTGELFF. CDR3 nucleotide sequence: TGCGCCAGCAGCTTGGCCAGAGAGAACACCGGGGAGCTGTTTTTT.

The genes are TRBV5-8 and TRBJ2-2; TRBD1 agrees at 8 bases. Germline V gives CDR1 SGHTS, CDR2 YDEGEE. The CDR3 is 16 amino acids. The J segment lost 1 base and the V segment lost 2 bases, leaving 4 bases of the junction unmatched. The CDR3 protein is CASSFFGQGNTGELFF. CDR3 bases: TGTGCCAGCAGCTTCTTTGGACAGGGGAACACCGGGGAGCTGTTTTTT.

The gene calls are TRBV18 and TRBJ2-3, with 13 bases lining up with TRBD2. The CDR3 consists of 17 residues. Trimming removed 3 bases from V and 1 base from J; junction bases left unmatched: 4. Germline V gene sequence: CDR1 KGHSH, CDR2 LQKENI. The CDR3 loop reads CASSPRLAGGGTDTQYF. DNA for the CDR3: TGTGCCAGCTCACCTCGACTAGCGGGAGGAGGCACAGATACGCAGTATTTT.

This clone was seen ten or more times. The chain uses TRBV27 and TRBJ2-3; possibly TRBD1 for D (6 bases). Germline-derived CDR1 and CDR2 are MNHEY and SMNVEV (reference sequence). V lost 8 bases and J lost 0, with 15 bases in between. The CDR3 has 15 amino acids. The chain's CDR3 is CASATQGRSTDTQYF. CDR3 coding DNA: TGTGCCAGCGCAACGCAGGGGCGAAGCACAGATACGCAGTATTTT.

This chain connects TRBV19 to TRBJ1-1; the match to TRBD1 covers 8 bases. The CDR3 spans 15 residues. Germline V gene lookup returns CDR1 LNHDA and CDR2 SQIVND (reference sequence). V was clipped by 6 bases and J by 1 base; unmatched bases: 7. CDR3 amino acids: CASRLDRGGNTEAFF. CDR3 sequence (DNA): TGTGCCAGTAGGCTTGACAGGGGAGGGAACACTGAAGCTTTCTTT.

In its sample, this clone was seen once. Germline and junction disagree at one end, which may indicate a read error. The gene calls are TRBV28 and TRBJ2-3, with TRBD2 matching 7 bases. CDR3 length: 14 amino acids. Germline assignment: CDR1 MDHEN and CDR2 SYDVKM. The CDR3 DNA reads TGTGCCAGCAATGAGGGCGGGAGCACATATACGCAGTATTTT. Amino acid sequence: CASNEGGSTYTQYF.

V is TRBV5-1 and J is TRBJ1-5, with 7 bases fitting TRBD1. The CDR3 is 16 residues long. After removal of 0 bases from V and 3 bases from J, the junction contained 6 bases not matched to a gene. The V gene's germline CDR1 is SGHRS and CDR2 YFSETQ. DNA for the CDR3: TGCGCCAGCAGCTTGGGCCCGGGACAGAACAATCAGCCCCAGCATTTT. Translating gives CASSLGPGQNNQPQHF.

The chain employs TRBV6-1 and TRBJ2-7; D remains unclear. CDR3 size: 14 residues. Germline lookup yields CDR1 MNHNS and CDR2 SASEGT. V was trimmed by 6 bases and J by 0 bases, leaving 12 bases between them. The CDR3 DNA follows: TGTGCCAGCAGATTAGACACATACTCCTACGAGCAGTACTTC. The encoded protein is CASRLDTYSYEQYF.

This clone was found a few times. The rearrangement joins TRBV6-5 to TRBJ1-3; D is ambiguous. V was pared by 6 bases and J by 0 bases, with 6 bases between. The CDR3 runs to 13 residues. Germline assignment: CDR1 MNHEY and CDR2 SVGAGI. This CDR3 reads CASSRNSGNTIYF. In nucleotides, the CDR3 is TGTGCCAGCAGCCGAAACTCTGGAAACACCATATATTTT.

CDR3 loop: CASRQGSAGTDTQYF. For the CDR3, the DNA is TGTGCCAGCAGACAAGGTAGCGCGGGCACAGATACGCAGTATTTT. The J gene is TRBJ2-3, the V gene TRBV28; tentatively, D is TRBD2 (5 bases). This CDR3 has 15 residues. Germline loops: CDR1 MDHEN, CDR2 SYDVKM. V was shortened by 6 bases and J by 1 base, with 14 bases between the two germline ends.

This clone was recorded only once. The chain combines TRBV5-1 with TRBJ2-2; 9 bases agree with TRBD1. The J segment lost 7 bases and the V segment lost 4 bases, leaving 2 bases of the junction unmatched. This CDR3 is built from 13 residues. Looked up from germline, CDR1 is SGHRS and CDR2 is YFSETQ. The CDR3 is CASSGQGLGELFF. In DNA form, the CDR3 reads TGCGCCAGCAGCGGACAGGGGCTCGGGGAGCTGTTTTTT.

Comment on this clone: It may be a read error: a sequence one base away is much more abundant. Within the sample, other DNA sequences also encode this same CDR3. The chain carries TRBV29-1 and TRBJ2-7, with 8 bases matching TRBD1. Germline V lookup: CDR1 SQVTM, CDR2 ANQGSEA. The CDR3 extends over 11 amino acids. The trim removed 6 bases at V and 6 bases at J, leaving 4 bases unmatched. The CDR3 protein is CSVRTGFEQYF. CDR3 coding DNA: TGCAGCGTCAGGACAGGGTTCGAGCAGTACTTC.

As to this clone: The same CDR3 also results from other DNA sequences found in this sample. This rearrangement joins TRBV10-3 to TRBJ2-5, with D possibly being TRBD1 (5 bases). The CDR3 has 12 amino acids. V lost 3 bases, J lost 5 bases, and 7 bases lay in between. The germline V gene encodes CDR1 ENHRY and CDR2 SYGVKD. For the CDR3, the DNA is TGTGCCATCAGTGAAGGGGCCGAGACCCAGTACTTC. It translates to CAISEGAETQYF.

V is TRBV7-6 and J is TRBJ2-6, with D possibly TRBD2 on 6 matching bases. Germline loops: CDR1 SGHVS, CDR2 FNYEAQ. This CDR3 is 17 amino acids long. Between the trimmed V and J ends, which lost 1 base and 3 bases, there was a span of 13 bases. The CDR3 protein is CASSLGPGDFGANVLTF. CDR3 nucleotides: TGTGCCAGCAGCTTAGGCCCTGGGGACTTTGGGGCCAACGTCCTGACTTTC.

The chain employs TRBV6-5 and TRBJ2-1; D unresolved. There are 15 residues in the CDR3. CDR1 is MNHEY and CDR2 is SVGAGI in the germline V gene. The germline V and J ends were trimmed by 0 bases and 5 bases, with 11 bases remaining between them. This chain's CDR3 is CASSYSQTLHNEQFF. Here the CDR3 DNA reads TGTGCCAGCAGTTACTCGCAGACACTACACAATGAGCAGTTCTTC.

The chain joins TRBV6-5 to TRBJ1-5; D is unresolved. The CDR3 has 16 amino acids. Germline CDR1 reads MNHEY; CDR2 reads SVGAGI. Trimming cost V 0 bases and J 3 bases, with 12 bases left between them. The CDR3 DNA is TGTGCCAGCAGTTACTCAAAAGGACGCCACAATCAGCCCCAGCATTTT. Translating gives CASSYSKGRHNQPQHF.

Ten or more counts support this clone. CDR3 in amino acids: CASMRQVPNEKLFF. The CDR3 region has the DNA TGTGCCAGCATGAGACAGGTCCCAAATGAAAAACTGTTTTTT. This chain connects TRBV28 to TRBJ1-4; possible D gene TRBD1, 6 bases. Germline assignment: CDR1 MDHEN and CDR2 SYDVKM. CDR3 length equals 14 residues. The ends were cut back, 7 bases at V and 5 bases at J, with 14 bases in the middle.

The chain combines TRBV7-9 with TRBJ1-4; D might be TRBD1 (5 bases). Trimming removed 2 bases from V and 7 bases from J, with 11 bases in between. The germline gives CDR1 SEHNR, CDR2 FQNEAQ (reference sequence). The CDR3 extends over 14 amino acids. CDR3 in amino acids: CASSLSGTTEKLFF. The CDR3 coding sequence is TGTGCCAGCAGCTTATCAGGGACCACTGAAAAACTGTTTTTT. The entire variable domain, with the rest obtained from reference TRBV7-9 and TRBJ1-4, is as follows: DTGVSQNPRHKITKRGQNVTFRCDPISEHNRLYWYRQTLGQGPEFLTYFQNEAQLEKSRLLSDRFSAERPKGSFSTLEIQRTEQGDSAMYLCASSLSGTTEKLFFGSGTQLSVL.

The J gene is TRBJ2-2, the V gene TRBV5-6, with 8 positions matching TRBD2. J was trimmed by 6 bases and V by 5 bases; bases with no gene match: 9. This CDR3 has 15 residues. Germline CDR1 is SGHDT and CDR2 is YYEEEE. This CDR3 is CASSPGGPAAGELFF. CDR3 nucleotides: TGTGCCAGCAGTCCGGGAGGGCCGGCCGCCGGGGAGCTGTTTTTT.

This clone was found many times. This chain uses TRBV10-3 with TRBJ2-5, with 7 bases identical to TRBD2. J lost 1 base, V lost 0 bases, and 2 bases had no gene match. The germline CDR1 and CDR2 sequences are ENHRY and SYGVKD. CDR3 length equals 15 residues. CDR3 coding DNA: TGTGCCATCAGTGAGTCTGGGGGGGTCCAAGAGACCCAGTACTTC. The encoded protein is CAISESGGVQETQYF.

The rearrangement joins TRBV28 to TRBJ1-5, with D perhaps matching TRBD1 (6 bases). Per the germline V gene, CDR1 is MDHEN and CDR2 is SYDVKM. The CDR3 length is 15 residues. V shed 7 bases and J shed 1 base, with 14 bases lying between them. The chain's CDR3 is CASTKGGASNQPQHF. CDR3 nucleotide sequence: TGTGCCAGCACCAAGGGGGGGGCAAGCAATCAGCCCCAGCATTTT.

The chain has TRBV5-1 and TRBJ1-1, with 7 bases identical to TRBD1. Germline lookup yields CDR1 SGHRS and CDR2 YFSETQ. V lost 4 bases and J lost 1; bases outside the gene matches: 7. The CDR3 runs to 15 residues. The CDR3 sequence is CASSVYRGTNTEAFF. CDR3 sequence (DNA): TGCGCCAGCAGCGTTTACAGGGGCACGAACACTGAAGCTTTCTTT. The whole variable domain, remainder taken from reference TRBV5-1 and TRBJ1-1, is KAGVTQTPRYLIKTRGQQVTLSCSPISGHRSVSWYQQTPGQGLQFLFEYFSETQRNKGNFPGRFSGRQFSNSRSEMNVSTLELGDSALYLCASSVYRGTNTEAFFGQGTRLTVV.

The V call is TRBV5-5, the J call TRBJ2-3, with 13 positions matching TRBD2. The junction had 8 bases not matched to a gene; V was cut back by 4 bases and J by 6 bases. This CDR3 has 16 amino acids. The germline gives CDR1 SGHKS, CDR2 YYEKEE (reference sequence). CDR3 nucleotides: TGTGCCAGCAGCAGCCGGACTAGCGGGAGTTGGGATACGCAGTATTTT. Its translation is CASSSRTSGSWDTQYF. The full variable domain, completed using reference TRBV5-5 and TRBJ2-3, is DAGVTQSPTHLIKTRGQQVTLRCSPISGHKSVSWYQQVLGQGPQFIFQYYEKEERGRGNFPDRFSARQFPNYSSELNVNALLLGDSALYLCASSSRTSGSWDTQYFGPGTRLTVL.

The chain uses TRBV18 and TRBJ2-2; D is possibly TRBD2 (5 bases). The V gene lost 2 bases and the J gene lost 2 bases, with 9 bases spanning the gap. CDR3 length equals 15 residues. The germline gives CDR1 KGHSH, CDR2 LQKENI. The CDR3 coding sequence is TGTGCCAGCTCACCAACGGGGAAAAACACCGGGGAGCTGTTTTTT. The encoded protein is CASSPTGKNTGELFF.

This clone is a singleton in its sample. The CDR3 region has the DNA TGTGCCAGCACCCCAGGTGAACACCGCCTAGAGCAGTACTTC. Protein: CASTPGEHRLEQYF. The J gene is TRBJ2-7, the V gene TRBV7-9; no firm D call. V lost 7 bases, J lost 7 bases, and 20 bases lay in between. Germline values: CDR1 SEHNR, CDR2 FQNEAQ (reference sequence). The CDR3 is made up of 14 amino acids.

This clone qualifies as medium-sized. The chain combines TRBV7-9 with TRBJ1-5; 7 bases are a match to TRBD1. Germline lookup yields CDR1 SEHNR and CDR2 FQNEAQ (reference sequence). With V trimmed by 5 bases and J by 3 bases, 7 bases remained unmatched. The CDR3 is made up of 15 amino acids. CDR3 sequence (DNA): TGTGCCAGCAGCATCTCGGGACAGCTCAATCAGCCCCAGCATTTT. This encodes CASSISGQLNQPQHF.